A single T cell receptor beta chain is shown here with its context. What it recognizes is unknown. This entry is derived from a study of siplizumab effects on memory and regulatory T cells. CDR3 length: 15 amino acids. Trimming removed 3 bases from V and 7 bases from J; junction bases left unmatched: 9. The V gene's germline CDR1 is MDHEN and CDR2 SYDVKM. The method was immunoSEQ multiplex PCR; TCRdb's version includes in-frame clones alone and lacks a portion of them. Found here are 56,000 or so clones, over 95% of them singletons; the top ten hold approximately 1%. Findings and caveats of the study: Among alloreactive clones, only a minor fraction mapped to unstimulated subsets.

The sequenced material came from naive CD8+ T cells sorted from blood. The J gene is TRBJ2-1, the V gene TRBV28; 7 bases line up with TRBD1. This TCR was sampled from a human donor in good health. The CDR3 protein is CASSLTGQSRNEQFF. The CDR3 DNA reads TGTGCCAGCAGTTTGACGGGACAGTCGAGGAATGAGCAGTTCTTC.